This TCR beta chain was retrieved from a study of blood T cells in healthy people across ages. The study isolated at least 6.5 million PBMCs from each sample. The CDR3 spans 19 residues. The germline V gene has CDR1 KGHSH and CDR2 LQKENI. Sample-barcoded 5' priming and a J-beta primer mix drove a second PCR of roughly 6 to 12 cycles. CDR3-containing paired-end reads numbering at least 2.5 million came from each sample. MiXCR was run by TCRdb on the 5' RACE reads, yielding one entry per CDR3 protein. Among 710,000 or so distinct CDR3 sequences listed, around a fifth were seen once. Material: blood. This TCR was sampled from an older man in good health. The chain carries TRBV18 and TRBJ2-1; 16 bases are shared with TRBD2. Near its end, the DNA agrees better with TRBJ2-7, so the J call may be wrong. The CDR3, as DNA: TGTGCCAGCTCACCACGACTCCCGGGACTAGCGGGGGGGCCTCACGAGCAGTACTTC. Its protein is CASSPRLPGLAGGPHEQYF.